Sequencing of this T cell receptor (beta chain) was carried out in a study of Ad26.COV2.S vaccination and SARS-CoV-2 variants. On the study more broadly: Donor allocation was to the COV1001 Ad26.COV2.S trial arm. Ad26.COV2.S shots went into the muscle once or twice, 56 days apart. Overall study findings and caveats: Vaccine and placebo recipients had similar non-spike TCR breadth. It was vaccine recipients, not placebo recipients, who had the higher spike-specific TCR breadth.

Method: immunoSEQ multiplex PCR; TCRdb's copy keeps in-frame clones and lacks some. Of about 440,000 clones listed, about 92% are singletons. This clone was seen only a few times. Its antigen remains unidentified. CDR3 length: 16 amino acids. With 2 bases removed from V and 11 bases from J, the gap between germline ends came to 19 bases. CDR1 and CDR2 (germline): MDHEN, SYDVKM. Treatment in this sample: around 19 received Ad26.COV2.S at low or high dose, single or two shots; about 5 received placebo; per-sample allocation not given. The samples were gathered on day 63 after the first injection of vaccine or placebo.

The TCR was taken from a person aged 18-60 years who received the Ad26.COV2.S COVID-19 vaccine or a placebo. The chain is built from TRBV28 and TRBJ1-6; D perhaps matches TRBD1 (5 bases). Sequencing was performed on peripheral blood, taken in a trial of Ad26.COV2.S vaccine versus placebo. CDR3 region: CASSLMGQGVGTPLHF. The CDR3 nucleotides are TGTGCCAGCAGTTTAATGGGGCAAGGTGTAGGGACACCCCTCCACTTT.